These T cell receptor beta chains were read from a single sample in a study of a mutant IDH1 vaccine in newly diagnosed glioma. Their cognate antigens are unknown. Generated by immunoSEQ multiplex PCR, the TCRdb table keeps only in-frame clones and is missing some. The sample lists some 40,000 clones, 80% to 90% seen once, with 5% to 5.5% in the top ten. Sequenced here: PBMCs, sampled from a glioma patient whose treatment included an IDH1 peptide vaccine. All receptors derive from a man aged 35 to 55 with glioma. The CDR3 runs from the conserved cysteine through the conserved F or W. D genes are given only for firm matches. Rows may omit the clone size; those that give it use once, few, many or a size class.

clone_size,v_call,d_call,j_call,cdr3_nt,cdr3_aa
-,TRBV6-5,TRBD2,TRBJ2-5,TGTGCCAGCAGTTACCGTCTAGCGGGAGGGTTTGAGACCCAGTACTTC,CASSYRLAGGFETQYF
-,TRBV7-7,TRBD2,TRBJ2-2,TGTGCTAGCAGCACAGCGGGGGGATCGAACACCGGGGAGCTGTTTTTT,CASSTAGGSNTGELFF
-,TRBV28,-,TRBJ1-2,TGTGCCAGCAGCCCGGGGGGGATCGGTGGCTACACCTTC,CASSPGGIGGYTF
-,TRBV9,-,TRBJ2-7,TGTGCCAGCAGCGTAGCGGTCGGGGGAACCTACGAGCAGTACTTC,CASSVAVGGTYEQYF
-,TRBV30,-,TRBJ2-7,TGTGCCGGTGGGTGGAGGAGCTCCTACGAGCAGTACTTC,CAGGWRSSYEQYF
-,TRBV21-1,-,TRBJ2-1,TGTGCCATCCAACCAAGGGGTGGGAACAGGGCCTTGCGGGAGAAGTCCTACAATGAGCAGTTCTTC,CAIQPRGGNRALREKSYNEQFF
-,TRBV5-1,TRBD2,TRBJ2-2,TGCGCCAGCAGCTTGTTCCCGGGGAGGGGAATTCAGGACACCGGGGAGCTGTTTTTT,CASSLFPGRGIQDTGELFF
-,TRBV15,TRBD1,TRBJ1-4,TGTGCCACCAGCAGTCCCCAGGGGGCGAGGGAAAAACTGTTTTTT,CATSSPQGAREKLFF
few,TRBV14,-,TRBJ2-1,TGTGCCAGCAGCCTAGCCCGAGTAGGTGAGCAGTTCTTC,CASSLARVGEQFF
-,TRBV7-8,-,TRBJ1-2,TGTGCCAGCACCCGGACAGCCGGCTATGCGGGCTACACCTTC,CASTRTAGYAGYTF
-,TRBV5-1,-,TRBJ1-2,TGCGCCAGCAGCTTGGCCCCCTCTTACTATGGCTACACCTTC,CASSLAPSYYGYTF
-,TRBV6-5,-,TRBJ1-5,TGTGCCAGCAGTCCGGGACGGTCGAGGCCCCAGCATTTT,CASSPGRSRPQHF
-,TRBV18,-,TRBJ1-1,TGTGCCAGCTCGCCCGCATGGGGCACTGAAGCTTTCTTT,CASSPAWGTEAFF
-,TRBV7-9,TRBD1,TRBJ2-7,TGTGCCAGCAGCTCGGGGACAGGGGCCTCCTACGAGCAGTACTTC,CASSSGTGASYEQYF
-,TRBV6-6,TRBD1,TRBJ1-5,TGTGCCAGCAGTTACGACAGGGTGGGTCAGCCCCAGCATTTT,CASSYDRVGQPQHF
-,TRBV7-9,TRBD1,TRBJ1-4,TGTGCCAGCAGCTCCTGGACAGGGGGCGCAGCTAATGAAAAACTGTTTTTT,CASSSWTGGAANEKLFF
-,TRBV28,-,TRBJ2-7,TGTGCCAGCAGTTCAAACCGGGACCGCACGTTC,CASSSNRDRTF
-,TRBV14,TRBD1,TRBJ2-7,TGTGCCAGCAGCCAAGATCTCCTGCTTACAGGGGATCCCGAGCAGTACTTC,CASSQDLLLTGDPEQYF
-,TRBV21-1,-,TRBJ1-2,TGTGCCAGCAGCAACCCCATTCGACAGGGGGCTATAAGGGGCTATGGCTACACCTTC,CASSNPIRQGAIRGYGYTF
-,TRBV7-2,-,TRBJ2-1,TGTGCCAGCAGCTATTGGGCCGCCGGGGATGAGCAGTTCTTC,CASSYWAAGDEQFF
-,TRBV7-6,-,TRBJ1-3,TGTGCCAGCAGCCTTTCTGCGGCCGGCTCTGGAAACACCATATATTTT,CASSLSAAGSGNTIYF
-,TRBV10-3,TRBD1,TRBJ2-7,TGTGCCATCATTCCCCCGGACAGGGGCTACGAGCAGTACTTC,CAIIPPDRGYEQYF
-,TRBV7-9,-,TRBJ2-1,TGTGCCAGCAGCTTGAGTCGGGCCCTCTACAATGAGCAGTTCTTC,CASSLSRALYNEQFF
-,TRBV27,-,TRBJ2-5,TGTGCCAGCAGTCCCCGGGACCAGACGGAGACCCAGTACTTC,CASSPRDQTETQYF
-,TRBV4-3,TRBD1,TRBJ2-5,TGCGCCAGCAGCCAAGAAGCGCGCTCCATTGGACAGGAACAAGAGACCCAGTACTTC,CASSQEARSIGQEQETQYF
-,TRBV5-1,TRBD1,TRBJ2-7,TGCGCCAGCCGAACCGGGACAGGGGGTTCCGAGCAGTACTTC,CASRTGTGGSEQYF
few,TRBV9,TRBD1,TRBJ1-1,TGTGCCAGCAGCCCACGACAGGGGGCAGGCACTGAAGCTTTCTTT,CASSPRQGAGTEAFF
few,TRBV19,TRBD1,TRBJ2-1,TGTGCCAGTAGGCCCCCGGGACAGGGGGCCCATGAGCAGTTCTTC,CASRPPGQGAHEQFF
-,TRBV7-8,-,TRBJ2-2,TGTGCCAGCAGCTTAGTACAGAACACCGGGGAGCTGTTTTTT,CASSLVQNTGELFF
once,TRBV5-4,-,TRBJ2-3,TGTGCCAGCAGCTCCCCTGGTAGGGCAGATACGCAGTATTTT,CASSSPGRADTQYF
-,TRBV2,-,TRBJ2-1,TGTGCCAGCAGTAAGACAGAACCCAGGGGAATATACAATGAGCAGTTCTTC,CASSKTEPRGIYNEQFF
-,TRBV19,TRBD1,TRBJ2-1,TGTGCCAGTAAACAGGGGTCTGAGCAGTTCTTC,CASKQGSEQFF
few,TRBV19,-,TRBJ2-7,TGTGCCAGTAGCCGCGGACCGTCTGGCGAGCAGTACTTC,CASSRGPSGEQYF
-,TRBV10-3,-,TRBJ1-1,TGTGCCAGCAGTTACACCCGAGACACTGAAGCTTTCTTT,CASSYTRDTEAFF
-,TRBV5-1,-,TRBJ1-2,TGCGCCAGCAGCTTGGGCAGATTCTATGGCTACACCTTC,CASSLGRFYGYTF
-,TRBV7-7,TRBD1,TRBJ2-3,TGTGCTAGCAGCTTAGGACAGGGGGCGTATCAGTATTTT,CASSLGQGAYQYF
-,TRBV9,-,TRBJ2-3,TGTGCCAGCAGCGTATCAGGGAGCACAGATACGCAGTATTTT,CASSVSGSTDTQYF
-,TRBV10-1,-,TRBJ2-3,TGCGCCAGCCGGGAGACTGCGGGAGATACGCAGTATTTT,CASRETAGDTQYF
-,TRBV5-4,TRBD1,TRBJ2-5,TGTGCCAGCAGCCCCGGGACAGAAAAACAAGAGACCCAGTACTTC,CASSPGTEKQETQYF
-,TRBV9,-,TRBJ2-7,TGTGCCAGCAGCCCCTCCGGGGGTTACGAGCAGTACTTC,CASSPSGGYEQYF
-,TRBV19,-,TRBJ1-4,TGTGCCAGTAGACGGGATTATGAAAAACTGTTTTTT,CASRRDYEKLFF
-,TRBV6-1,TRBD1,TRBJ1-5,TGTGCCAGCAGTGACGCAGGGGGAGTCTACCAGCCCCAGCATTTT,CASSDAGGVYQPQHF
once,TRBV5-4,TRBD1,TRBJ1-1,TGTGCCAGCAGCTTCGACAGGGGGCTAACTGAAGCTTTCTTT,CASSFDRGLTEAFF
-,TRBV6-4,TRBD2,TRBJ2-3,TGTGCCAGCAGTGAAGGAGCGGGGAGCACAGATACGCAGTATTTT,CASSEGAGSTDTQYF